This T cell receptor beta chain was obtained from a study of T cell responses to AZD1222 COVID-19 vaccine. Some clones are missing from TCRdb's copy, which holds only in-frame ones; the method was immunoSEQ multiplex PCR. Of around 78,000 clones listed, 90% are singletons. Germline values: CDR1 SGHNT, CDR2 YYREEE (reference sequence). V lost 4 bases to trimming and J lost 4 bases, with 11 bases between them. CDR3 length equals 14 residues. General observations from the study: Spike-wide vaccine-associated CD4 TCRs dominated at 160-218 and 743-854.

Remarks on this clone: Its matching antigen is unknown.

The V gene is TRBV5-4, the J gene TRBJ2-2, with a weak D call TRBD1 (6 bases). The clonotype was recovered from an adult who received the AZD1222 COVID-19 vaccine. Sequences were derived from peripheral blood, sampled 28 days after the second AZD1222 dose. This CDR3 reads CASSQDSFTGELFF. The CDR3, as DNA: TGTGCCAGCAGCCAGGACAGTTTCACCGGGGAGCTGTTTTTT.